Listed below are T cell receptor beta chains from one sample, sequenced in a study of T cell changes during pregnancy in multiple sclerosis. Generated by immunoSEQ multiplex PCR, the TCRdb table keeps only in-frame clones and is missing some. Of 45,000 to 75,000 clones listed, almost 95% are singletons. This specimen consisted of peripheral blood, obtained in the first trimester of pregnancy. These receptor sequences come from a female donor with multiple sclerosis, enrolled in a pregnancy study. CDR3s include the opening cysteine and the closing phenylalanine or tryptophan. Fields, in order: J gene, V gene, D gene, CDR3 protein. A D gene is named only where the DNA matches it firmly.

TRBJ1-5,TRBV5-1,TRBD1,CASSSGQGGNQPQHF
TRBJ1-2,TRBV18,TRBD1,CASSTTGYGYTF
TRBJ1-1,TRBV11-2,TRBD1,CASSLTGGPSTEAFF
TRBJ2-6,TRBV25-1,TRBD1,CASLGQGVSGANVLTF
TRBJ1-1,TRBV7-9,TRBD1,CASSPVGQGRTEAFF
TRBJ2-7,TRBV6-6,-,CASTEGGVGQYF
TRBJ1-6,TRBV9,-,CASSVGRAGGSPLHF
TRBJ1-2,TRBV19,TRBD1,CASSTRDRERSYGYTF
TRBJ1-6,TRBV18,TRBD1,CASSPGTGVRSPLHF
TRBJ1-2,TRBV7-6,-,CASSPMGQGTVGYTF
TRBJ1-2,TRBV9,-,CASSLAHSDGYTF
TRBJ2-5,TRBV2,TRBD2,CASSEGPGRGQYF
TRBJ2-3,TRBV6-1,TRBD1,CASSMGQGPDTQYF
TRBJ2-3,TRBV5-4,TRBD2,CASSLGLAESTDTQYF
TRBJ1-2,TRBV18,-,CASSPARGSYGYTF
TRBJ1-2,TRBV18,TRBD1,CASSPLGQDYGYTF
TRBJ2-3,TRBV7-9,TRBD2,CASSLGTSGADTQYF
TRBJ2-3,TRBV7-2,TRBD2,CASSLGVGGASSTDTQYF
TRBJ2-7,TRBV5-1,TRBD1,CASTPGTGVNEFYEQYF
TRBJ1-4,TRBV19,TRBD1,CASRVGGGVKRTNEKLFF
TRBJ2-7,TRBV6-5,TRBD2,CASSSLLGGGYEQYF
TRBJ1-5,TRBV19,-,CASSYTIKDSQPQHF
TRBJ1-1,TRBV6-1,TRBD1,CASRPTGTTEAFF
TRBJ2-4,TRBV7-2,TRBD1,CASSYRTGENIQYF
TRBJ1-5,TRBV2,TRBD1,CASGGVDSNQPQHF
TRBJ2-7,TRBV9,TRBD2,CASSASGSYEQYF
TRBJ1-2,TRBV4-3,-,CASSQWGSGRVPYGYTF
TRBJ2-1,TRBV7-6,-,CASSSRGNEQFF
TRBJ2-3,TRBV4-3,-,CASSQERGLLTDTQYF